This TCR beta chain was captured in a study of siplizumab effects on memory and regulatory T cells. Points on this clone: Antigen unknown.

TCRdb's table, derived via immunoSEQ multiplex PCR, lists solely in-frame clones and lacks some. The top ten hold more than 0.095% of the sample, which has roughly 64,000 clones, 96% seen once. Study-wide results and caveats: Researchers could not give a naive or memory phenotype to roughly 75-97% of proliferating CD4+ or CD8+ clones. Naive T cells appeared more diverse than memory cells and seemed to be major alloresponse contributors.

The CDR3 is 16 amino acids. Trimming cost V 5 bases and J 5 bases; bases outside gene matches: 8. From germline, CDR1 is SEHNR and CDR2 FQNEAQ (reference sequence). Sample: naive CD8+ T cells sorted from blood. The sequence came from a human donor in good health. This chain joins TRBV7-9 and TRBJ2-5, with 13 bases lining up with TRBD2. In DNA form, the CDR3 reads TGTGCCAGCAGCATCACTAGCGGGGGGGCAGGCGAGACCCAGTACTTC. This gives the protein CASSITSGGAGETQYF.